Below, 26 T cell receptor beta chains from the same sample are listed, as sequenced in a study of blood T cells in healthy people across ages. A J-beta primer mix and a sample-barcoded 5' primer were used in a second PCR of roughly 7 to 12 cycles. TCRdb passed the 5' RACE reads through MiXCR, listing each CDR3 protein once. The sample contains 850,000 to 1,000,000 distinct CDR3 sequences, about 44% of which appear only once. Material: blood. These receptors were obtained from a man in his thirties or forties in good health.

The CDR3 region is CASSQSGATGSSYNEQFF. In DNA form, the CDR3 reads TGCGCCAGCAGCCAGAGTGGGGCGACAGGTAGCTCCTACAATGAGCAGTTCTTC. V is TRBV4-1 and J is TRBJ2-1; D is possibly TRBD1 (6 bases). Germline CDR1 is MGHRA and CDR2 is YSYEKL. The CDR3 has 18 amino acids. V lost 3 bases to trimming and J lost 0 bases, with 18 bases between them.

The chain recombines TRBV11-2 with TRBJ2-1; 13 bases agree with TRBD2. Trimming at V came to 3 bases and at J to 8 bases, leaving 4 bases not matched to a gene. Germline loops: CDR1 SGHAT, CDR2 FQNNGV. The CDR3 totals 15 residues. DNA for the CDR3: TGTGCCAGCAGCTTCGGGACTAGCGGGGTAGATGAGCAGTTCTTC. It encodes CASSFGTSGVDEQFF.

The V call is TRBV4-2, the J call TRBJ2-5; 8 nucleotides match TRBD2. This CDR3 region has 15 residues. V lost 0 bases, J lost 11 bases, and 11 bases stayed unmatched. CDR1 is LGHNA and CDR2 is YNFKEQ in the germline V gene. The CDR3 region has the DNA TGTGCCAGCAGCCAAGATCCAGGGGCGGGAGGTGAGCAGTACTTC. Amino acid sequence: CASSQDPGAGGEQYF.

The chain couples TRBV27 to TRBJ2-1, with 8 positions matching TRBD2. The CDR3 has 15 residues. The V gene's germline CDR1 is MNHEY and CDR2 SMNVEV (reference sequence). Trimming took 8 bases from V and 6 from J; bases not matched to a gene: 12. CDR3 nucleotides: TGTGCCAGCCGGTTGGGGAGCGGGGGTGGCAATGAGCAGTTCTTC. Residues: CASRLGSGGGNEQFF.

The gene calls are TRBV5-1 and TRBJ2-3, with D possibly matching TRBD2 (6 bases). Germline values: CDR1 SGHRS, CDR2 YFSETQ. The CDR3 is made up of 15 amino acids. V dropped 4 bases and J dropped 3 bases, with 15 bases sitting between them. For the CDR3, the DNA is TGCGCCAGCAGCCCGTGGGGAGGTCCAACAGATACGCAGTATTTT. Translation gives CASSPWGGPTDTQYF.

This clonotype was seen more than once but under ten times. V usage is TRBV15 and J usage is TRBJ2-3; TRBD1 matches at 7 bases. The trim removed 4 bases at V and 10 bases at J, leaving 5 bases unmatched. This CDR3 has 12 residues. Per the germline V gene, CDR1 is LNHNV and CDR2 is YYDKDF (reference sequence). For the CDR3, the DNA is TGTGCCACCAGCACCCGGGACAGACCGCAGTATTTT. Amino acid sequence: CATSTRDRPQYF.

A single count supports this clonotype. The chain links TRBV18 to TRBJ2-3; 7 bases map to TRBD2. This CDR3 is 16 amino acids long. V shed 5 bases, J shed 0 bases, and the junction held 8 bases outside the gene matches. CDR1 is KGHSH, CDR2 LQKENI, per germline. The CDR3 DNA reads as TGTGCCAGCTCATCAATCGGGGGGTCTAGCACAGATACGCAGTATTTT. Its protein is CASSSIGGSSTDTQYF. Full variable domain (remainder filled in from reference TRBV18 and TRBJ2-3): NAGVMQNPRHLVRRRGQEARLRCSPMKGHSHVYWYRQLPEEGLKFMVYLQKENIIDESGMPKERFSAEFPKEGPSILRIQQVVRGDSAAYFCASSSIGGSSTDTQYFGPGTRLTVL.

This chain uses TRBV28 with TRBJ1-1, with D perhaps TRBD1 (5 bases). V was shortened by 6 bases and J by 6 bases, with 11 bases between the two germline ends. There are 12 residues in the CDR3. Germline CDR1 and CDR2: MDHEN and SYDVKM. The chain's CDR3 is CASRSGFAEAFF. The CDR3 DNA reads TGTGCCAGCAGGTCAGGGTTCGCTGAAGCTTTCTTT.

CDR3 in DNA: TGTGCCAGCAGCTTCTGTCACAGTTCCTACGAGCAGTACTTC. The encoded protein is CASSFCHSSYEQYF. This chain links TRBV7-2 with TRBJ2-7; unclear D gene. The V end lost 3 bases, the J end lost 1 base, and 10 bases lay between the germline ends. The CDR3 loop spans 14 amino acids. In germline, CDR1 is SGHTA, CDR2 FQGNSA.

A few counts support this clonotype. The V gene is TRBV6-6, the J gene TRBJ2-7, with D perhaps matching TRBD2 (5 bases). Germline V gives CDR1 MNHNY, CDR2 SVGAGI (reference sequence). The length of the CDR3 is 15 residues. V gave up 2 bases and J gave up 2 bases, with 13 bases separating them. The CDR3 sequence is CASSYRPGSTYEQYF. Written as DNA, the CDR3 is TGTGCCAGCAGTTACCGGCCGGGATCAACCTACGAGCAGTACTTC.

Points on this clonotype: The germline gene is not matched at one end of the junction; a read error may be the cause. J is TRBJ2-1 and V is TRBV3-1; D is unclear. Germline V gene sequence: CDR1 LGHDT, CDR2 YNNKEL (reference sequence). This CDR3 spans 15 amino acids. Written as DNA, the CDR3 is TGTGCCAGCGGCCAAGACGGGTTCCCTTACAATGAGCAGTTCTTC. Translating it yields CASGQDGFPYNEQFF.

This sequence joins TRBV5-1 and TRBJ2-7, with 7 bases matching TRBD2. CDR1 is SGHRS, CDR2 YFSETQ, per germline. The CDR3 totals 16 residues. J was trimmed by 0 bases and V by 1 base; bases with no gene match: 7. DNA for the CDR3: TGCGCCAGCAGCTTGTGGGGGGGTACGAGCTCCTACGAGCAGTACTTC. Translating gives CASSLWGGTSSYEQYF. The full variable domain, in which reference TRBV5-1 and TRBJ2-7 provide the parts outside the CDR3, is KAGVTQTPRYLIKTRGQQVTLSCSPISGHRSVSWYQQTPGQGLQFLFEYFSETQRNKGNFPGRFSGRQFSNSRSEMNVSTLELGDSALYLCASSLWGGTSSYEQYFGPGTRLTVT.

This clonotype was counted a few times. This chain links TRBV20-1 with TRBJ2-3, with TRBD2 matching over 14 bases. Losses at the gene ends were 6 bases for V and 3 bases for J; bases not matched to a gene: 2. The CDR3 runs to 14 residues. Germline V gives CDR1 DFQATT, CDR2 SNEGSKA (reference sequence). The CDR3 DNA is TGCAGTGCCGGACTAGCGGGGGGAACAGATACGCAGTATTTT. Encoded protein: CSAGLAGGTDTQYF.

The chain links TRBV20-1 to TRBJ1-2, with a tentative D call TRBD1 (6 bases). Trimming removed 3 bases at V and 4 bases at J, with 9 bases between. There are 12 residues in the CDR3. From germline, CDR1 is DFQATT and CDR2 SNEGSKA (reference sequence). CDR3 sequence: CSARWGAYGYTF. The CDR3 nucleotides are TGCAGTGCTAGGTGGGGGGCCTATGGCTACACCTTC.

The J gene is TRBJ1-1, the V gene TRBV20-1; D call uncertain. The CDR3 runs 13 residues. Trimming stripped 4 bases from V and 1 base from J, with 10 bases between. Germline V CDR1 and CDR2: DFQATT, SNEGSKA (reference sequence). In DNA form, the CDR3 reads TGCAGTGCTATAAACGGAGAGAACACTGAAGCTTTCTTT. Translated: CSAINGENTEAFF.

The chain joins TRBV12-3 or TRBV12-4 to TRBJ1-1, with D possibly being TRBD1 (6 bases). The CDR3 extends over 13 amino acids. With 2 bases removed from V and 7 bases from J, the gap between germline ends came to 11 bases. The CDR3, as DNA: TGTGCCAGCAGTTTAAATCAGGGGAATGAAGCTTTCTTT. It codes for CASSLNQGNEAFF.

This clonotype has just a few counts. The chain uses TRBV4-3 and TRBJ2-3, with 9 bases matching TRBD2. The V gene's germline CDR1 is LGHNA and CDR2 YSLEER. The CDR3 covers 17 residues. With 0 bases clipped from V and 5 bases from J, the junction kept 9 bases outside the gene matches. The CDR3 region has the DNA TGCGCCAGCAGCCAAGATTCGGGCGGGGGGGCAGGAGATACGCAGTATTTT. Translation gives CASSQDSGGGAGDTQYF.

The CDR3 coding sequence is TGTGCCAGCAGCGAGGCCCCACGGGAGACGGATACGCAGTATTTT. This sequence encodes CASSEAPRETDTQYF. The chain uses TRBV9 and TRBJ2-3; possible D gene TRBD2, 6 bases. Trimming left V 3 bases short and J 6 bases short, with 17 bases between. The CDR3 extends over 15 amino acids. The germline V gene encodes CDR1 SGDLS and CDR2 YYNGEE.

The V call is TRBV2, the J call TRBJ2-1; D is ambiguous. Looked up from germline, CDR1 is SNHLY and CDR2 is FYNNEI. This CDR3 comprises 15 residues. V was shortened by 1 base and J by 4 bases, with 11 bases between the two germline ends. CDR3 loop: CASSEEAWRYNEQFF. The CDR3, as DNA: TGTGCCAGCAGTGAAGAAGCGTGGAGATACAATGAGCAGTTCTTC.

The chain employs TRBV5-1 and TRBJ2-7; the match to TRBD2 covers 10 bases. Germline CDR1 reads SGHRS; CDR2 reads YFSETQ. The CDR3 spans 14 residues. The trim removed 7 bases at V and 3 bases at J, leaving 7 bases unmatched. CDR3 protein: CASGQQRGGYEQYF. The CDR3 nucleotides are TGCGCCAGCGGCCAACAGCGGGGGGGCTACGAGCAGTACTTC.

V usage is TRBV18 and J usage is TRBJ2-4, with D perhaps TRBD1 (6 bases). With 6 bases removed from V and 3 bases from J, the gap between germline ends came to 9 bases. CDR3 length equals 13 residues. CDR1 is KGHSH and CDR2 is LQKENI in the germline V gene. The CDR3 DNA is TGTGCCAGCTCCCGGGACAACAAAAACATTCAGTACTTC. Protein sequence: CASSRDNKNIQYF.

J is TRBJ1-1 and V is TRBV4-3; 9 nucleotides match TRBD1. Germline V gene lookup returns CDR1 LGHNA and CDR2 YSLEER. V shed 1 base, J shed 5 bases, and the junction held 11 bases outside the gene matches. The CDR3 has 17 residues. In DNA, the CDR3 is TGCGCCAGCAGCCAAGGAAATCCGGGGACAGGGTGGACTGAAGCTTTCTTT. Protein: CASSQGNPGTGWTEAFF.

J is TRBJ2-2 and V is TRBV7-8; a weak D match, TRBD1 (7 bases). Trimming removed 5 bases from V and 0 bases from J, with 13 bases in between. The germline gives CDR1 SGHVS, CDR2 FQNEAQ. The CDR3 loop spans 16 amino acids. The CDR3 region has the DNA TGTGCCAGCAGCATGCAGGGGGGCTCGAACACCGGGGAGCTGTTTTTT. Translated, it gives CASSMQGGSNTGELFF. The whole variable domain, filled in from reference TRBV7-8 and TRBJ2-2, reads GAGVSQSPRYKVAKRGQDVALRCDPISGHVSLFWYQQALGQGPEFLTYFQNEAQLDKSGLPSDRFFAERPEGSVSTLKIQRTQQEDSAVYLCASSMQGGSNTGELFFGEGSRLTVL.

V gene TRBV6-5 combines with J gene TRBJ1-2, with no clear D. CDR3 length equals 12 residues. V was pared by 8 bases and J by 3 bases, with 10 bases between. Germline CDR1 is MNHEY and CDR2 is SVGAGI. The CDR3 DNA sequence: TGTGCCAGCGGTCAGACCTACTATGGCTACACCTTC. Translating gives CASGQTYYGYTF.

V usage is TRBV24-1 and J usage is TRBJ2-7; the D gene is possibly TRBD2 (6 bases). The CDR3 is made up of 13 amino acids. V lost 4 bases to trimming and J lost 3 bases, with 9 bases between them. Germline V CDR1 and CDR2: KGHDR, SFDVKD. The CDR3 region has the DNA TGTGCCACCAGTGACCCGGGGGACTACGAGCAGTACTTC. This gives the protein CATSDPGDYEQYF.

The chain recombines TRBV7-2 with TRBJ2-3; 7 nucleotides line up with TRBD2. The V gene's germline CDR1 is SGHTA and CDR2 FQGNSA. The CDR3 consists of 16 residues. After removal of 5 bases from V and 6 bases from J, the junction contained 14 bases not matched to a gene. The CDR3: CASSTPERGEVDTQYF. The DNA for the CDR3 is TGTGCCAGCAGCACACCCGAGCGGGGTGAGGTGGATACGCAGTATTTT.